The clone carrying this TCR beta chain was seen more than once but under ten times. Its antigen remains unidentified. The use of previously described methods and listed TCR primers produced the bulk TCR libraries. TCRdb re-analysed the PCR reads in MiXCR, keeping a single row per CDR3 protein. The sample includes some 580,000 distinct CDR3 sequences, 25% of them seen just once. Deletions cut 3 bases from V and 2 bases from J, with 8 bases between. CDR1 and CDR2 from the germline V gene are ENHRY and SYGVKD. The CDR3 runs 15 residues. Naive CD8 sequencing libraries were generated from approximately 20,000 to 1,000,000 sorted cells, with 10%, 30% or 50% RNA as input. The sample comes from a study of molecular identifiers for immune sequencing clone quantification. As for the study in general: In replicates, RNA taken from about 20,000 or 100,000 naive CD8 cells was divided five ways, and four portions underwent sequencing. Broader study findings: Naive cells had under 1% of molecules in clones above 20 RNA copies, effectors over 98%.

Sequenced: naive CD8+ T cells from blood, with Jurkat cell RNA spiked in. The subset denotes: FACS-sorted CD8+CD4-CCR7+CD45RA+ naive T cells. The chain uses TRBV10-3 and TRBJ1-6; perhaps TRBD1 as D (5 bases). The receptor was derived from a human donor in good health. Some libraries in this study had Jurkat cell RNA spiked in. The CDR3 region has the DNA TGTGCCATCAGTGATGGAGGGGCCTATAATTCACCCCTCCACTTT. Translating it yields CAISDGGAYNSPLHF.